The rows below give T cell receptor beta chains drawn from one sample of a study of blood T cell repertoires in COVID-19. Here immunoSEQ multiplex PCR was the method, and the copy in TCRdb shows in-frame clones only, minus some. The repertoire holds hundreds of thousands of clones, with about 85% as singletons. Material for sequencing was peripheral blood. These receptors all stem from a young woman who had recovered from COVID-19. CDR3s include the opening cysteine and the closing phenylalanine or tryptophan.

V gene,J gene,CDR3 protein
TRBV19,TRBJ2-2,CASSPSSTSGSRGELFF
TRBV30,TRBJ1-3,CAWREGTRLSGNTIYF
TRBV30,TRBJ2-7,CACGLAGAGEQYF
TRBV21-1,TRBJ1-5,CASSQGGGGEGSNQPQHF
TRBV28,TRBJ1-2,CASSSEQAHGYTF
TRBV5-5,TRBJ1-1,CASIMVEGGGEAFF
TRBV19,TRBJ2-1,CASSIRDSNNEQFF
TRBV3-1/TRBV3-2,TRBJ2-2,CASSQGLAGEAVRNTGELFF
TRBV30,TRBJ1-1,CAWRLTGGTEAFF
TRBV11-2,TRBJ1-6,CASSFTGRDSPLHF